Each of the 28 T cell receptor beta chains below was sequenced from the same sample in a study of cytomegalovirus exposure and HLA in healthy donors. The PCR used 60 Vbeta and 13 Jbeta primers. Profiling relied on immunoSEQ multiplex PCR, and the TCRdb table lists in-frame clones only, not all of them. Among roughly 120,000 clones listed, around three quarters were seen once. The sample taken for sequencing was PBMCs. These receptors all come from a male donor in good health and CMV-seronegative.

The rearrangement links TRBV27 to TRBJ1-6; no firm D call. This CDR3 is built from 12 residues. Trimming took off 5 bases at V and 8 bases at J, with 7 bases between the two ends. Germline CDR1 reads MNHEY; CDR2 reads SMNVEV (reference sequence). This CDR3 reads CASSLPDSPLHF. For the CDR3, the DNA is TGTGCCAGCAGTCTCCCGGATTCACCCCTCCACTTT.

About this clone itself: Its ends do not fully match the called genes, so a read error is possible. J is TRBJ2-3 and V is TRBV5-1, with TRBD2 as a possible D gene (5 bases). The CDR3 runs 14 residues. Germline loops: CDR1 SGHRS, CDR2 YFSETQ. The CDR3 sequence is CATSPASITTVQYF. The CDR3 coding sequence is TGCGCCACCAGCCCAGCTAGCATCACGACGGTGCAGTATTTT. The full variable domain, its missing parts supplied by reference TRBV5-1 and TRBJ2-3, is KAGVTQTPRYLIKTRGQQVTLSCSPISGHRSVSWYQQTPGQGLQFLFEYFSETQRNKGNFPGRFSGRQFSNSRSEMNVSTLELGDSALYLCATSPASITTVQYFGPGTRLTVL.

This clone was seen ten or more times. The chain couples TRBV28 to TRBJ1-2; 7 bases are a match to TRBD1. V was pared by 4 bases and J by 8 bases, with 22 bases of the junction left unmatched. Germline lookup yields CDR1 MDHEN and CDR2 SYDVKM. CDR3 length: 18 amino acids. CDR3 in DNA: TGTGCCAGCAGTTCCCAAATATGGGTAGGGGGCGCAAGTTACGGCTACACCTTC. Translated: CASSSQIWVGGASYGYTF.

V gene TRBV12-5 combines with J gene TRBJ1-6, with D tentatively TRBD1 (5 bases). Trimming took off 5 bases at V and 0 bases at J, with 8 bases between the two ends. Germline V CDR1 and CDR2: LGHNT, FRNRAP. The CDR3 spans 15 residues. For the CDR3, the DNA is TGTGCTAGTGGTCTTGACAGCTCCTATAATTCACCCCTCCACTTT. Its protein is CASGLDSSYNSPLHF.

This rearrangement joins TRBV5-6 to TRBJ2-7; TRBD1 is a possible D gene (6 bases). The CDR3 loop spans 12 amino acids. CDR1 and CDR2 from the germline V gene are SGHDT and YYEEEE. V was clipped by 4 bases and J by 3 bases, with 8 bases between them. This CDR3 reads CASSMDSYEQYF. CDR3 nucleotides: TGTGCCAGCAGCATGGACAGCTACGAGCAGTACTTC.

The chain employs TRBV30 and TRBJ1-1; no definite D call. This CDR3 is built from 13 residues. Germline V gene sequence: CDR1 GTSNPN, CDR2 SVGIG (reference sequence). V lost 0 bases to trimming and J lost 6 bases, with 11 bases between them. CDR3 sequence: CAWSVTTRAEAFF. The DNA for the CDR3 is TGTGCCTGGAGTGTAACCACTCGGGCTGAAGCTTTCTTT.

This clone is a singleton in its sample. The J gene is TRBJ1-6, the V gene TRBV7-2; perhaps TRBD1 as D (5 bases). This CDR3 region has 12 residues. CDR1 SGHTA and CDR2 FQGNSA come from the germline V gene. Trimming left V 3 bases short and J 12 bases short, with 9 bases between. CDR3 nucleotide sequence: TGTGCCAGCAGCTTTTCCGGACAACCCCTCCACTTT. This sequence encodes CASSFSGQPLHF.

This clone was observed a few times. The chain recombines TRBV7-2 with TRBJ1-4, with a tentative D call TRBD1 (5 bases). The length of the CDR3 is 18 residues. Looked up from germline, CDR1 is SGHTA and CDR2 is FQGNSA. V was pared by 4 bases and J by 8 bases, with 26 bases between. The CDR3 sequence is CASSSLYTGTQSGEKLFF. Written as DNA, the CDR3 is TGTGCCAGCAGCTCCCTATATACCGGGACTCAAAGCGGGGAAAAACTGTTTTTT.

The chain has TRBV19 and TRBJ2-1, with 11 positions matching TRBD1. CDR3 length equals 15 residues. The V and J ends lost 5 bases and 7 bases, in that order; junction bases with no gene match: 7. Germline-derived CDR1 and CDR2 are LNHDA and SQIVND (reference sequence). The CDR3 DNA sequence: TGTGCCAGTAGTTTATACCGGGACAGGGGGAATGAGCAGTTCTTC. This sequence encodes CASSLYRDRGNEQFF.

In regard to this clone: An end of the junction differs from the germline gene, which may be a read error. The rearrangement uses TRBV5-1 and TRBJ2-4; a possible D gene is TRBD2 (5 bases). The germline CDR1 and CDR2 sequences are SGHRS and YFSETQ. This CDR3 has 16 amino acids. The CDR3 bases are TGCGCCAGCAGCTTGGATATGGGCCTAGCCAAAAACAGTCAGTACTTC. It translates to CASSLDMGLAKNSQYF. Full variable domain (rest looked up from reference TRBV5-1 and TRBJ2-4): KAGVTQTPRYLIKTRGQQVTLSCSPISGHRSVSWYQQTPGQGLQFLFEYFSETQRNKGNFPGRFSGRQFSNSRSEMNVSTLELGDSALYLCASSLDMGLAKNSQYFGAGTRLSVL.

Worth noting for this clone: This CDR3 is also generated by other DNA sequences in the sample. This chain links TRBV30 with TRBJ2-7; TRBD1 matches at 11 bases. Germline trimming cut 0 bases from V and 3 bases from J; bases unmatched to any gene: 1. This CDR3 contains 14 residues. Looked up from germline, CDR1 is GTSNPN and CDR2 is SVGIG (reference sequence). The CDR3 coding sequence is TGTGCCTGGAGTGTAGGGACAGGGGGCTACGAGCAGTACTTC. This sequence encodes CAWSVGTGGYEQYF.

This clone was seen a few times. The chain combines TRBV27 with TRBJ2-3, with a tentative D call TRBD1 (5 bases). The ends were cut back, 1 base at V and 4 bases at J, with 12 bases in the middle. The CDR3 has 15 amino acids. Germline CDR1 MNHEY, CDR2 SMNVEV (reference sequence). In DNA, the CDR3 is TGTGCCAGCAGTTTATTAGGGCAGGGCCCAGATACGCAGTATTTT. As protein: CASSLLGQGPDTQYF.

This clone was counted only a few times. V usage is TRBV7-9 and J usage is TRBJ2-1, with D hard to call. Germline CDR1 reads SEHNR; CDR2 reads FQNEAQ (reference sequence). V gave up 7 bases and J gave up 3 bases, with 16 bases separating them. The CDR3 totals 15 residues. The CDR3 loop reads CASTSRNIFYNEQFF. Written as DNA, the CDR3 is TGTGCCAGCACCTCTAGGAACATTTTCTACAATGAGCAGTTCTTC.

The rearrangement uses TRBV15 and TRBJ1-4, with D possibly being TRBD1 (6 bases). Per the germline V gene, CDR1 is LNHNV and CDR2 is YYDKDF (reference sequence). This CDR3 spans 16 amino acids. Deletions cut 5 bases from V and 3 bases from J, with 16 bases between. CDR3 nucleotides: TGTGCCACCAGCGGCTCCGACAGGAGTCCTAATGAAAAACTGTTTTTT. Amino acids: CATSGSDRSPNEKLFF.

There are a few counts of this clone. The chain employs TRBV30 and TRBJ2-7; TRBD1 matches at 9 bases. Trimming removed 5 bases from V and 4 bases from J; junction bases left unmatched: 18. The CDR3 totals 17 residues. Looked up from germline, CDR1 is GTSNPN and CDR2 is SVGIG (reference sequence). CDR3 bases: TGTGCCTGGGGCCAATACTTCTCCGGGACAGGGCGTTACGAGCAGTACTTC. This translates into CAWGQYFSGTGRYEQYF.

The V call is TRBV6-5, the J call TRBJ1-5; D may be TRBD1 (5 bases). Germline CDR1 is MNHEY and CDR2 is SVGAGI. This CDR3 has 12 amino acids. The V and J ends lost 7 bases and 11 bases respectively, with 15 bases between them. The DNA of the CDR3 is TGTGCCAGCAAAATACCGGGGGGAGCCCAGCATTTT. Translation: CASKIPGGAQHF.

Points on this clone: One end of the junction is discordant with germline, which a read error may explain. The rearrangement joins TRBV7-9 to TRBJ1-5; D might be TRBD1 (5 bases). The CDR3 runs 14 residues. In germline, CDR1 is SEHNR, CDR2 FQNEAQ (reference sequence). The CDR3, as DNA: TGTTCCAGCAGCGGGCAGGGATCCAATCAGCCCCAGCATTTT. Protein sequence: CSSSGQGSNQPQHF.

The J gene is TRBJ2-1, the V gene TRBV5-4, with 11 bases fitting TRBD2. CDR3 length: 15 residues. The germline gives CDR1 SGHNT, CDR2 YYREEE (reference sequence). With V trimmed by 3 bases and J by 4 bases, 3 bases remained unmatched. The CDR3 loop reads CASSSVAGGYNEQFF. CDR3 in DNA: TGTGCCAGCAGCTCGGTAGCGGGAGGGTACAATGAGCAGTTCTTC.

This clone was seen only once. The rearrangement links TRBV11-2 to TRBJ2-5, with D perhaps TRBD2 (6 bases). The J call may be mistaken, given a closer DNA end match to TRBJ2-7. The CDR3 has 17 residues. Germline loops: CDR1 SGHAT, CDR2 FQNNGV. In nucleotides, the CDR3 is TGTGCCAGCAGCTTAAGGCTAATAGCGGCAAGCTCCTACGAGCAGTACTTC. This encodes CASSLRLIAASSYEQYF.

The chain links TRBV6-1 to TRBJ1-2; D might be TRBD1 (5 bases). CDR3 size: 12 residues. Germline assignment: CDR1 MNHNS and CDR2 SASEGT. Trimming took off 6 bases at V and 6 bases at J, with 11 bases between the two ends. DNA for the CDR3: TGTGCCAGCAGCTTATCAGGGAATGGCTACACCTTC. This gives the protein CASSLSGNGYTF.

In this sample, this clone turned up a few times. This CDR3 is CAWIRDSGDYEQYF. CDR3 DNA: TGTGCCTGGATTAGGGACAGCGGAGACTACGAGCAGTACTTC. V is TRBV30 and J is TRBJ2-7, with TRBD1 identical over 7 bases. CDR3 length equals 14 residues. V lost 4 bases, J lost 3 bases, and 9 bases stayed unmatched. Germline CDR1 is GTSNPN and CDR2 is SVGIG (reference sequence).

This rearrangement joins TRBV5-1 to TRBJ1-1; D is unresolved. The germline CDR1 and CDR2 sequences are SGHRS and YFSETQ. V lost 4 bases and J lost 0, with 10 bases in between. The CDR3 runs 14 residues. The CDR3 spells CASSADFMNTEAFF. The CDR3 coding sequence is TGCGCCAGCAGCGCGGACTTCATGAACACTGAAGCTTTCTTT.

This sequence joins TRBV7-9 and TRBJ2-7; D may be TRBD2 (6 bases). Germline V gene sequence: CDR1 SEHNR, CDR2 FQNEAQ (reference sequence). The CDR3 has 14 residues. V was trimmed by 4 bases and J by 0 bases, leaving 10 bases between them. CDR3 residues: CASSSSSVSYEQYF. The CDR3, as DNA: TGTGCCAGCAGCTCCTCTAGCGTCTCCTACGAGCAGTACTTC.

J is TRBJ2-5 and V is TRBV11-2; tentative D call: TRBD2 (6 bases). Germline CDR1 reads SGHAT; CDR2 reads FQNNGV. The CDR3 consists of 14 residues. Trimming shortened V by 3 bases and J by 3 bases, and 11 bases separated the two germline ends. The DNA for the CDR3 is TGTGCCAGCAGCTTTAGTAGGAGGGAAGAGACCCAGTACTTC. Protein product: CASSFSRREETQYF.

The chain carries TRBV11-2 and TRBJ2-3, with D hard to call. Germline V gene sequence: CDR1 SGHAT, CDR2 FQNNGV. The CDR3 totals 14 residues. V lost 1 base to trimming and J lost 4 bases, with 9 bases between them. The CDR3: CASSLGIASDTQYF. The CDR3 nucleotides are TGTGCCAGCAGCTTAGGGATAGCCTCAGATACGCAGTATTTT.

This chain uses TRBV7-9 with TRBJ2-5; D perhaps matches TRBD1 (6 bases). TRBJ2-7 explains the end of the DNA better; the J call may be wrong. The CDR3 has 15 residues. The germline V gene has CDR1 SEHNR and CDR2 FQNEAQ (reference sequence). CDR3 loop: CASSLGRRTAYEQYF. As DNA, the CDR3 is TGTGCCAGCAGCTTAGGGCGACGGACAGCCTACGAGCAGTACTTC.

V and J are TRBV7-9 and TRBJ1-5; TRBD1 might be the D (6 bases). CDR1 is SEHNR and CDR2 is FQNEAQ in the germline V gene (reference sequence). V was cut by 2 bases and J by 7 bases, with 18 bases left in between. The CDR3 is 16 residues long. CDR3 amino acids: CASSLRRGAREQPQHF. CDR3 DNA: TGTGCCAGCAGCTTACGGCGGGGGGCAAGAGAGCAGCCCCAGCATTTT.

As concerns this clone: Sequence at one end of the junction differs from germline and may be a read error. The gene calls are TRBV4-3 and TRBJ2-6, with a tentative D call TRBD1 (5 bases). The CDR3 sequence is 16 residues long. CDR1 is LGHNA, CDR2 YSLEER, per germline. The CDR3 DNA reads TGCGCCAGCAGCCAAGATGTGAGCTCTGGGGCCAACGGCCTGACTTTC. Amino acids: CASSQDVSSGANGLTF.